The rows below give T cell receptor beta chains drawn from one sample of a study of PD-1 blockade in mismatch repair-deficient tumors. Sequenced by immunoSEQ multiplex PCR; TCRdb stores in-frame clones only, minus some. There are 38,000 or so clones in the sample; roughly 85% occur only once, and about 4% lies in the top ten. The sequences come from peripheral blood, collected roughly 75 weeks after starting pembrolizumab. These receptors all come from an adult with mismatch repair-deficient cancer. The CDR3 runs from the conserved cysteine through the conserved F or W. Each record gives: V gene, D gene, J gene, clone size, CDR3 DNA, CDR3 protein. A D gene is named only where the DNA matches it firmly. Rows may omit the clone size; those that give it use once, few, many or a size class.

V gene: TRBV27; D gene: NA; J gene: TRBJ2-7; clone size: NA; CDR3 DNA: TGTGCCAGCAGTAAACTCGGCTCCTACGAGCAGTACTTC; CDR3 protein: CASSKLGSYEQYF
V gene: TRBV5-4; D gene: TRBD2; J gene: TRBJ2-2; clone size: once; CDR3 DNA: TGTGCCAGCAGCCCGGGGACTAGTAGGGGCACCGGGGAGCTGTTTTTT; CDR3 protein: CASSPGTSRGTGELFF
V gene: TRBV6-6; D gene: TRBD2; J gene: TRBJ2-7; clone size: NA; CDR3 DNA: TGTGCCAGCAGAGGGACTAGCAGATCCTACGAGCAGTACTTC; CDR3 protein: CASRGTSRSYEQYF
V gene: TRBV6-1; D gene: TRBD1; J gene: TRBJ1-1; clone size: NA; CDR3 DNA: TGTGCCAGCAGCCACCTACAGGGGAGGGCTGAAGCTTTCTTT; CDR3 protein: CASSHLQGRAEAFF
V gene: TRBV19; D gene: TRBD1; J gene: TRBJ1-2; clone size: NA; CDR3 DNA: TGTGCCAGTAGCCACTCGGACAGGGGGAAGGATGGCTACACCTTC; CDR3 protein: CASSHSDRGKDGYTF
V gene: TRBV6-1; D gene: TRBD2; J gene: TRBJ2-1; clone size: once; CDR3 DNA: TGTGCCAGCAGTGATCTAGCGGGAGTGTCCTACAATGAGCAGTTCTTC; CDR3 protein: CASSDLAGVSYNEQFF
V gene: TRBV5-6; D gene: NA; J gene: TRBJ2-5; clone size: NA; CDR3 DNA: TGTGCCAGCAGCCCCTGGTCGGACCAAGAGACCCAGTACTTC; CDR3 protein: CASSPWSDQETQYF
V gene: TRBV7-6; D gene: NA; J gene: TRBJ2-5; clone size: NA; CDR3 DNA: TGTGCCAGCAACTTCCAAGAGACCCAGTACTTC; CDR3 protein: CASNFQETQYF
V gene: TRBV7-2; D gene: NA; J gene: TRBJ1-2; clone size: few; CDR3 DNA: TGTGCCAGCAGCTCGTTTGACGGGGGACTCTATAACTATGGCTACACCTTC; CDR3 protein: CASSSFDGGLYNYGYTF
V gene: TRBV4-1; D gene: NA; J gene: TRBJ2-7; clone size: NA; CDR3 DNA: TGCGCCAGCAGCCAAGATTATTGGGAGCGGGCTTCCTACGAGCAGTACTTC; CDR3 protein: CASSQDYWERASYEQYF
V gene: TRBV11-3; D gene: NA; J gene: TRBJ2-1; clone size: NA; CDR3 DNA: TGTGCCAGCAGCCAAAGCAGAGGGGTGTACAATGAGCAGTTCTTC; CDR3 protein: CASSQSRGVYNEQFF
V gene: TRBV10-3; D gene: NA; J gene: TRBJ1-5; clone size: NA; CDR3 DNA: TGTGCCATCAGTGAGAAAGGCAATCAGCCCCAGCATTTT; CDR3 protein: CAISEKGNQPQHF
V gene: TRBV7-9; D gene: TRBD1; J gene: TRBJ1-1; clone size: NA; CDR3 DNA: TGTGCCAGCAGCCCACAGGGGAAGAACACTGAAGCTTTCTTT; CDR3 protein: CASSPQGKNTEAFF
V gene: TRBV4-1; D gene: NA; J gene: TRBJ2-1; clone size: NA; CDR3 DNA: TGCGCCAGCAGCCAAGGGGGTAAGGGCAATGAGCAGTTCTTC; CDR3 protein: CASSQGGKGNEQFF
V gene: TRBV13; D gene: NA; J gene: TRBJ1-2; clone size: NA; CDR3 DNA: TGTGCCAGCGGCGCAGCACTAAGAAAAAACTATGGCTACACCTTC; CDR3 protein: CASGAALRKNYGYTF
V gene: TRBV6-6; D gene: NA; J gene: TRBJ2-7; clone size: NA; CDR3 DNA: TGTGCCAGCAGTTCGCAGGGCTACGAGCAGTACTTC; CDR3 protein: CASSSQGYEQYF
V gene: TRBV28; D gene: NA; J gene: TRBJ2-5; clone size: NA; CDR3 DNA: TGTGCCAGCAGTTTGGGAGAAGAGACCCAGTACTTC; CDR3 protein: CASSLGEETQYF
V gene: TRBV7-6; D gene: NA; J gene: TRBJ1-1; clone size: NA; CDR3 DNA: TGTGCCAGCAGCTCCGGGCCCGGGGGCGGCACTGAAGCTTTCTTT; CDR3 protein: CASSSGPGGGTEAFF
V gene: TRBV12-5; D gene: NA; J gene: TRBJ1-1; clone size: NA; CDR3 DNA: TGTGCTAGTGGTTTTGAAGGGATTGCCACTGAAGCTTTCTTT; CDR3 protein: CASGFEGIATEAFF
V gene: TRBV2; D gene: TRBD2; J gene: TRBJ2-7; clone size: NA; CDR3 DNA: TGTGCCAGCAGCGCGGGACTAGCGGGAGAATGGACGTACGAGCAGTACTTC; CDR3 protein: CASSAGLAGEWTYEQYF
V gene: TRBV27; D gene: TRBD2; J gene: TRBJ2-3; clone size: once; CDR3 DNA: TGTGCCAGCAGTTCAGCGGGAGGGTGGTATTTT; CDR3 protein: CASSSAGGWYF
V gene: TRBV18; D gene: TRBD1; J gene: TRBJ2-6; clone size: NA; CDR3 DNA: TGTGCCAGCTCAAGACAGGGGTCTGGGGCCAACGTCCTGACTTTC; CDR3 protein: CASSRQGSGANVLTF
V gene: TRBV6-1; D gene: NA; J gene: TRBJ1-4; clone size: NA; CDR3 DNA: TGTGCCAGCAGTGATAAGGGGGTGGGACTGTTTTTT; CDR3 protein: CASSDKGVGLFF
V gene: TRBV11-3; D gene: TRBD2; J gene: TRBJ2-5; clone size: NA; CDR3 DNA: TGTGCCAGCAGGAATAGCGGGAGAGAGACCCAGTACTTC; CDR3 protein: CASRNSGRETQYF
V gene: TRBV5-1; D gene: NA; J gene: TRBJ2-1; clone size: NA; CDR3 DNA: TGCGCCAGCAGCCGGTGGAGGCGGGAAAACCCTAACAATGAGCAGTTCTTC; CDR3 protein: CASSRWRRENPNNEQFF
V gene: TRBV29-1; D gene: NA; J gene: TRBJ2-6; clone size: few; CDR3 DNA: TGCAGCGTGGGGGATTGGGGATTTGCTGGGGCCAACGTCCTGACTTTC; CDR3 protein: CSVGDWGFAGANVLTF
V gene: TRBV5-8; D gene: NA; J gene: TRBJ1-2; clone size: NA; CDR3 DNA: TGTGCCAGCAGCGGCGGAACCCCTAACTATGGCTACACCTTC; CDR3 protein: CASSGGTPNYGYTF
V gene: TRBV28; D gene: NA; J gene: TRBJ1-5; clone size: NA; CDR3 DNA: TGTGCCAGCAGCCTTACAGGGTTCAATCAGCCCCAGCATTTT; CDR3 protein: CASSLTGFNQPQHF
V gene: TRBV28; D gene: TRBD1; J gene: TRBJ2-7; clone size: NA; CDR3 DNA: TGTGCCAGCAGTTTAGCGGGACAGGGTGTTTACGAGCAGTACTTC; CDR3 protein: CASSLAGQGVYEQYF
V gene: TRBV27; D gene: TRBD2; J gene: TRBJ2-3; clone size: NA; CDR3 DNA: TGTGCCAGCAGTTTCGCCGGGAGGGCCCGCGATACGCAGTATTTT; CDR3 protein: CASSFAGRARDTQYF
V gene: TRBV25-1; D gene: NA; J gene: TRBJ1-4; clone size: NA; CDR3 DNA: TGTGCCAGCAGTAAAATAGGAGGGGAGGTAGTCGAAAAACTGTTTTTT; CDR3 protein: CASSKIGGEVVEKLFF
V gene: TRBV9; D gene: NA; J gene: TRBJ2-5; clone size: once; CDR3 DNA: TGTGCCAGCAGCACCACCTTGCAAGAGACCCAGTACTTC; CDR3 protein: CASSTTLQETQYF
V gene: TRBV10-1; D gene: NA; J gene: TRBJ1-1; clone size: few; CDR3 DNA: TGCGCCAGCAGTGAGTACCAGTCGAACACTGAAGCTTTCTTT; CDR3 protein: CASSEYQSNTEAFF
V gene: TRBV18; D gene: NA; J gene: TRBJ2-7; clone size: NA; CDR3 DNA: TGTGCCAGTACCGGGACTGACTCCTACGAGCAGTACTTC; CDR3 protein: CASTGTDSYEQYF
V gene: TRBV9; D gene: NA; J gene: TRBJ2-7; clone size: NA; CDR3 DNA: TGTGCCAGCAGCGTAGGGGTAGCGGTGACCTACGAGCAGTACTTC; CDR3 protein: CASSVGVAVTYEQYF
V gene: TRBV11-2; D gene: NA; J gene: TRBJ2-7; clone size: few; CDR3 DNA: TGTGCCAGCAGCTTAGATTCGGCAGGGCCCTACGAGCAGTACTTC; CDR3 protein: CASSLDSAGPYEQYF
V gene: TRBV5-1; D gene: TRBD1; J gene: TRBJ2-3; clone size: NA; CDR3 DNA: TGCGCCAGCAGCTCTGGACAGGGCACAGATACGCAGTATTTT; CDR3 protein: CASSSGQGTDTQYF